The 2 T cell receptor beta chains in this list originate from one sample, sequenced in a study of graft-versus-host responses after intestinal transplantation. Sequencing used immunoSEQ multiplex PCR; TCRdb keeps in-frame clones, though not all of them. The table records about 71,000 clones, 90% to 95% of them present only once. Their cognate antigens are unknown. The specimen was unstimulated CD8+ T cells sorted from spleen or lymph node cells, collected before intestinal transplant. These receptors were collected from a human donor who received an intestinal transplant.

The chain is built from TRBV5-8 and TRBJ2-7; D call uncertain. CDR3 length: 13 residues. The germline gives CDR1 SGHTS, CDR2 YDEGEE. Trimming pared 2 bases from V and 3 bases from J, leaving 9 bases between. The CDR3 bases are TGTGCCAGCAGCTTCGGTTCTCGCTACGAGCAGTACTTC. This translates into CASSFGSRYEQYF.

In this sample, this clone turned up once. V gene TRBV30 combines with J gene TRBJ1-1; D is unclear. The V end lost 2 bases, the J end lost 4 bases, and 11 bases lay between the germline ends. Germline V gene data show CDR1 as GTSNPN and CDR2 as SVGIG (reference sequence). CDR3 length: 13 residues. CDR3 nucleotide sequence: TGTGCCTGGAGTCCAGACGGTTTCACTGAAGCTTTCTTT. The encoded protein is CAWSPDGFTEAFF.